A single sample is the source of the 5 T cell receptor beta chains below, sequenced in a study of CD8+CD57+ T cells in acquired aplastic anemia. Profiling that covered TCR beta VDJ and CDR3 relied on genomic DNA as its template. MiXCR, run by TCRdb on the reads, gives a single entry per CDR3 protein. Seen here are hundreds of thousands of distinct CDR3 sequences, 65% to 80% observed once, and the top ten hold less than 4%. The sample consisted of sorted CD4+, CD8+, or CD8+CD57+ T cells (not recorded which) from PBMCs. The receptors here all came from a human donor in good health, serving as a control.

On this clonotype itself: This may arise from a read error, as a much more abundant clone is one base away. This chain links TRBV20-1 with TRBJ1-1; D uncertain. The V gene's germline CDR1 is DFQATT and CDR2 SNEGSKA (reference sequence). The CDR3 extends over 13 amino acids. CDR3 DNA sequence: TGCAGTGCTAGCCCCTACAGAGAACATGAAACTTTCTTT. Amino acids: CSASPYREHETFF.

This clonotype was found many times. The chain combines TRBV12-3 or TRBV12-4 with TRBJ1-4, with D tentatively TRBD1 (6 bases). The CDR3 is 16 residues long. Trimming left V 6 bases short and J 5 bases short, with 19 bases between. The CDR3 is CASSPGWGAPNEKLFF. CDR3 in DNA: TGTGCCAGCAGCCCAGGGTGGGGGGCCCCGAATGAAAAACTGTTTTTT.

The chain links TRBV9 to TRBJ1-5; tentatively, D is TRBD1 (6 bases). From germline, CDR1 is SGDLS and CDR2 YYNGEE. The CDR3 covers 13 residues. The germline V and J ends were trimmed by 4 bases and 7 bases, with 12 bases remaining between them. In DNA form, the CDR3 reads TGTGCCAGCAGCTTGGGACAACTACAGCCCCAGCATTTT. Protein sequence: CASSLGQLQPQHF.

This clonotype was detected only once. One end of the junction does not line up with germline, which may come from a read error. V usage is TRBV7-8 and J usage is TRBJ2-7, with a tentative D call TRBD2 (5 bases). The CDR3 is 14 amino acids. Germline V lookup: CDR1 SGHVS, CDR2 FQNEAQ. CDR3 in DNA: TGTGCCAGCAGCTTAGAACGTGACTACATTAACACCGAGTTC. This gives the protein CASSLERDYINTEF.

The chain combines TRBV2 with TRBJ2-5; D is tentatively TRBD1 or TRBD2 (5 bases each). This CDR3 spans 16 amino acids. Germline V gene sequence: CDR1 SNHLY, CDR2 FYNNEI. V was trimmed by 6 bases and J by 3 bases, leaving 20 bases between them. The CDR3 region is CASSLGESVGEETQYF. In nucleotides, the CDR3 is TGTGCCAGCAGCTTAGGCGAGTCGGTGGGGGAAGAGACCCAGTACTTC.